One sample yielded the 21 T cell receptor beta chains listed below, sequenced in a study of blood T cell repertoires in COVID-19. Measured with immunoSEQ multiplex PCR; TCRdb has only the in-frame clones, and not every one. The table records 90,000 to 150,000 clones, roughly three quarters of them present only once. Material for sequencing was peripheral blood. The receptors shown here come from an elderly woman with acute or convalescent COVID-19.

Here the CDR3 reads CASSQGWTGYEQYF. The CDR3 DNA is TGTGCCAGCAGCCAAGGCTGGACAGGGTACGAGCAGTACTTC. J is TRBJ2-7 and V is TRBV3-1 (or the pseudogene TRBV3-2); TRBD1 agrees at 8 bases. Per the germline V gene, CDR1 is LGHDT and CDR2 is YNNKEL (reference sequence). Germline trimming cut 1 base from V and 4 bases from J; bases unmatched to any gene: 3. The CDR3 runs to 14 residues.

The rearrangement links TRBV13 to TRBJ1-1; 8 nucleotides align to TRBD1. J was trimmed by 3 bases and V by 2 bases; bases with no gene match: 8. Germline values: CDR1 PRHDT, CDR2 FYEKMQ (reference sequence). CDR3 length: 16 residues. The CDR3 DNA is TGTGCCAGCAGCTTATATCACGGACAGGGATACACTGAAGCTTTCTTT. It codes for CASSLYHGQGYTEAFF.

The chain carries TRBV28 and TRBJ1-1, with 8 bases matching TRBD1. Germline CDR1 and CDR2: MDHEN and SYDVKM. The CDR3 is made up of 15 amino acids. V was clipped by 8 bases and J by 5 bases; unmatched bases: 13. This chain's CDR3 is CASPPAGGLETEAFF. In DNA form, the CDR3 reads TGTGCCAGCCCCCCGGCAGGGGGCTTGGAAACTGAAGCTTTCTTT.

The CDR3 reads CASSQEGRGEQYF. DNA of the CDR3: TGTGCCAGCAGCCAAGAGGGAAGGGGTGAGCAGTACTTC. This rearrangement joins TRBV3-1 (or the pseudogene TRBV3-2) to TRBJ2-7; a possible D gene is TRBD1 (5 bases). From germline, CDR1 is LGHDT and CDR2 YNNKEL (reference sequence). CDR3 size: 13 residues. Trimming took 0 bases from V and 7 from J, leaving 10 bases between them.

The V gene is TRBV9, the J gene TRBJ1-6, with D unclear. Germline values: CDR1 SGDLS, CDR2 YYNGEE. This CDR3 contains 14 residues. Trimming removed 0 bases from V and 4 bases from J, with 5 bases in between. The CDR3 DNA sequence: TGTGCCAGCAGCGTAGAACAGTATAATTCACCCCTCCACTTT. This sequence encodes CASSVEQYNSPLHF.

J is TRBJ2-7 and V is TRBV25-1; the D gene is possibly TRBD1 (5 bases). There are 14 residues in the CDR3. V lost 3 bases to trimming and J lost 4 bases, with 13 bases between them. Germline CDR1 and CDR2: MGHDK and SYGVNS. The CDR3 nucleotides are TGTGCCAGCAGTGATTCTAGGGGCACTTACGAGCAGTACTTC. Encoded protein: CASSDSRGTYEQYF.

A single count supports this clone. CDR3 loop: CASSELMAGSNTGELFF. The CDR3 nucleotides read TGTGCCAGCAGTGAACTAATGGCAGGGTCGAACACCGGGGAGCTGTTTTTT. V is TRBV2 and J is TRBJ2-2, with D possibly matching TRBD1 (5 bases). Trimming removed 2 bases from V and 0 bases from J, with 13 bases in between. The CDR3 is 17 residues long. From germline, CDR1 is SNHLY and CDR2 FYNNEI.

The V call is TRBV10-3, the J call TRBJ1-1; 7 bases line up with TRBD1. V lost 6 bases and J lost 1; bases outside the gene matches: 5. CDR3 length: 14 amino acids. Looked up from germline, CDR1 is ENHRY and CDR2 is SYGVKD. The DNA for the CDR3 is TGTGCCATCAGCTTGACAGGGTCGAACACTGAAGCTTTCTTT. Its translation is CAISLTGSNTEAFF.

This clone turned up a few times. The rearrangement uses TRBV24-1 and TRBJ2-3, with D unclear. CDR1 KGHDR and CDR2 SFDVKD come from the germline V gene. Trimming shortened V by 3 bases and J by 0 bases, and 3 bases separated the two germline ends. The CDR3 sequence is 13 residues long. The CDR3 loop reads CATSDPSTDTQYF. The DNA for the CDR3 is TGTGCCACCAGTGATCCTAGCACAGATACGCAGTATTTT.

This clone was found once. The V gene is TRBV4-1, the J gene TRBJ1-6; D ambiguous. V gave up 1 base and J gave up 6 bases, with 16 bases separating them. The CDR3 length is 17 residues. Germline V gene lookup returns CDR1 MGHRA and CDR2 YSYEKL. CDR3 sequence reads: CASSQGGGKTVNSPLHF. CDR3 bases: TGCGCCAGCAGCCAAGGAGGAGGTAAAACGGTTAATTCACCCCTCCACTTT.

V is TRBV7-9 and J is TRBJ1-2; TRBD1 matches 7 bases. The CDR3 runs 16 residues. Germline V gene sequence: CDR1 SEHNR, CDR2 FQNEAQ (reference sequence). V dropped 3 bases and J dropped 4; count of bases not matched to a gene: 11. The CDR3 region is CASSFVARGQAYGYTF. The CDR3 bases are TGTGCCAGCAGCTTTGTCGCGAGGGGGCAGGCCTATGGCTACACCTTC.

The genes are TRBV18 and TRBJ1-4, with 7 bases that match TRBD1. The CDR3 extends over 14 amino acids. Germline V lookup: CDR1 KGHSH, CDR2 LQKENI. The trim removed 1 base at V and 8 bases at J, leaving 4 bases unmatched. Here the CDR3 DNA reads TGTGCCAGCTCACCACAGGGGGCAAGCGAAAAACTGTTTTTT. This codes for CASSPQGASEKLFF.

The rearrangement links TRBV7-2 to TRBJ1-1; 9 bases line up with TRBD1. CDR1 and CDR2 from the germline V gene are SGHTA and FQGNSA. This CDR3 contains 14 residues. J gave up 0 bases and V 4 bases, and 0 bases lay outside the gene matches. The DNA of the CDR3 is TGTGCCAGCAGCTGGACAGGGGTGAACACTGAAGCTTTCTTT. Translation: CASSWTGVNTEAFF.

The chain recombines TRBV30 with TRBJ2-5, with 9 bases aligning to TRBD1. CDR3 length: 16 residues. The V and J ends lost 2 bases and 7 bases, in that order; junction bases with no gene match: 14. CDR1 and CDR2 from the germline V gene are GTSNPN and SVGIG (reference sequence). The CDR3 region is CAWSHMRGQGYRTQYF. Written as DNA, the CDR3 is TGTGCCTGGAGTCATATGAGGGGACAGGGCTATCGGACCCAGTACTTC.

The CDR3 sequence: CASSRRGGYHQPQHF. The DNA for the CDR3 is TGTGCCAGCAGCCGGAGAGGGGGTTATCATCAGCCCCAGCATTTT. This chain uses TRBV28 with TRBJ1-5, with D maybe TRBD1 (6 bases). The CDR3 runs 15 residues. Germline CDR1 reads MDHEN; CDR2 reads SYDVKM. With 6 bases removed from V and 5 bases from J, the gap between germline ends came to 17 bases.

This chain joins TRBV18 and TRBJ2-3; D gene ambiguous. The CDR3 sequence is 14 residues long. Germline lookup yields CDR1 KGHSH and CDR2 LQKENI. Deletions cut 6 bases from V and 5 bases from J, with 15 bases between. The CDR3 nucleotides are TGTGCCAGCTCCCAGGCAGATTCCCGAGATACGCAGTATTTT. Amino acid sequence: CASSQADSRDTQYF.

The gene calls are TRBV19 and TRBJ1-2; D call uncertain. Germline V gene lookup returns CDR1 LNHDA and CDR2 SQIVND (reference sequence). This CDR3 comprises 12 residues. V dropped 6 bases and J dropped 1 base, with 6 bases sitting between them. The DNA for the CDR3 is TGTGCCAGTAGCTACCTTAACTATGGCTACACCTTC. This sequence encodes CASSYLNYGYTF.

This clone was seen only once. V and J are TRBV2 and TRBJ1-1, with D hard to call. Trimming took off 6 bases at V and 0 bases at J, with 11 bases between the two ends. The CDR3 loop spans 14 amino acids. CDR1 and CDR2 (germline): SNHLY, FYNNEI. The DNA of the CDR3 is TGTGCCAGCAGGCTCGAGGCTCTGAACACTGAAGCTTTCTTT. Translating it yields CASRLEALNTEAFF.

The rearrangement joins TRBV7-3 to TRBJ2-1, with 12 nucleotides matching TRBD2. Per germline, CDR1 SGHTA and CDR2 FQGTGA. Trimming took 2 bases from V and 10 from J; bases not matched to a gene: 6. This CDR3 spans 15 amino acids. In DNA, the CDR3 is TGTGCCAGCAGCTTACTAGCGGGGGGGCCTCGGGAGCAGTTCTTC. Its protein product is CASSLLAGGPREQFF. The full variable domain, with the rest looked up from reference TRBV7-3 and TRBJ2-1, is GAGVSQTPSNKVTEKGKYVELRCDPISGHTALYWYRQSLGQGPEFLIYFQGTGAADDSGLPNDRFFAVRPEGSVSTLKIQRTERGDSAVYLCASSLLAGGPREQFFGPGTRLTVL.

V gene TRBV9 combines with J gene TRBJ1-1, with TRBD1 identical over 9 bases. V lost 4 bases, J lost 7 bases, and 8 bases stayed unmatched. CDR1 and CDR2 (germline): SGDLS, YYNGEE. The CDR3 has 14 amino acids. The CDR3 sequence: CASSPTPDRGEAFF. The CDR3 DNA is TGTGCCAGCAGCCCCACCCCGGACAGGGGTGAAGCTTTCTTT.

The chain joins TRBV6-1 to TRBJ2-1, with 9 bases fitting TRBD2. The CDR3 is 15 residues long. Germline loops: CDR1 MNHNS, CDR2 SASEGT. V lost 4 bases, J lost 0 bases, and 1 base stayed unmatched. The CDR3 spells CASSATSGSYNEQFF. In DNA form, the CDR3 reads TGTGCCAGCAGTGCGACTAGCGGCTCCTACAATGAGCAGTTCTTC.